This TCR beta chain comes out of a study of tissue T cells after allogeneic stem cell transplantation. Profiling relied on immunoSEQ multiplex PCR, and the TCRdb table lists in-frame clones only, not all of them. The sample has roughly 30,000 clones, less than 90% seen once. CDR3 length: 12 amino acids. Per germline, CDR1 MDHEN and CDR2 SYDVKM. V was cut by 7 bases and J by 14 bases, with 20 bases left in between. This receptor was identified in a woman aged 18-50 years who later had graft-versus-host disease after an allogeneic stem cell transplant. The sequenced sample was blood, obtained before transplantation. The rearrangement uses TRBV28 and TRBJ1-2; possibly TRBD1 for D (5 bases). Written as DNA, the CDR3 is TGTGCCAGCACTGGAGGCCGTCGGGGGGTGACCTTC. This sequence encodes CASTGGRRGVTF.